Sequencing of this TCR beta chain was carried out in a study of regulatory T cells in long-lasting Graves disease. The germline V gene has CDR1 DFQATT and CDR2 SNEGSKA (reference sequence). This CDR3 spans 13 amino acids. Trimming took off 1 base at V and 3 bases at J, with 8 bases between the two ends. According to the study, TCR beta libraries were built with iRepertoire HTBI primers and CDR3-region Arm-PCR. MiXCR, run by TCRdb on the multiplex PCR reads, gives a single entry per CDR3 protein. Of about 540,000 distinct CDR3 sequences listed, roughly 14% are singletons. Noted time point: newly diagnosed GD, antithyroid drugs for less than 3 months. Scientists built the TCR library using RNA that was extracted from PBMCs. General study points: Having few samples may have compromised the accuracy.

This clonotype was detected many times. Its specificity is not known. In addition, the sample was reused for a study of T cells in Graves' hyperthyroidism and ophthalmopathy. From that second work: Hyperthyroidism was newly diagnosed in patients aged 18 to 65 (duration under 2 months). In blood, most of the thyroid clonotypes expanded above 0.001 were also present. Ophthalmopathy was predicted by the model a median of roughly 6 months ahead of onset.

The input for sequencing was peripheral blood mononuclear cells (PBMCs), taken at new diagnosis, from a patient treated with antithyroid drugs. The chain recombines TRBV20-1 with TRBJ2-3; D unclear. The TCR originated in a man aged 25-40 years with Graves disease. CDR3 bases: TGCAGTGCTAGAGGGGTAGAAACAGATACGCAGTATTTT. This codes for CSARGVETDTQYF.